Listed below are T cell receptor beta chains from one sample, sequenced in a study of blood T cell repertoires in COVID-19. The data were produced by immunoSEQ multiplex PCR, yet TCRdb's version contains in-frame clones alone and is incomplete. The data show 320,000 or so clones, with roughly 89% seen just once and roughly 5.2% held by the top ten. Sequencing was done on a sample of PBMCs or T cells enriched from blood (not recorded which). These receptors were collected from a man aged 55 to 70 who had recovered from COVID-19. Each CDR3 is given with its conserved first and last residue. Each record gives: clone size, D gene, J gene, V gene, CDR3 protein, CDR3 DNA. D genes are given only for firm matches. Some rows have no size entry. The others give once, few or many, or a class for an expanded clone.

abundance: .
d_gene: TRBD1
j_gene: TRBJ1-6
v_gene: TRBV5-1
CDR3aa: CASSLGTSGGQGWSPLHF
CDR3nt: TGCGCCAGCAGCTTGGGGACATCTGGGGGACAGGGATGGTCACCCCTCCACTTT

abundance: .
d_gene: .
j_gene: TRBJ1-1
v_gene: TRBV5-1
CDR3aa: CASSLVSAGTEAFF
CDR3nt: TGCGCCAGCAGCTTGGTGTCGGCGGGGACTGAAGCTTTCTTT

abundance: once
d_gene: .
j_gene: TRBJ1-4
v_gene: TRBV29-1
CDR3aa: CSVSGQGREKLFF
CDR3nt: TGCAGCGTTAGCGGGCAGGGCAGGGAAAAACTGTTTTTT

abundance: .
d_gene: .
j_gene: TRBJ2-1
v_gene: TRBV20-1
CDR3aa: CSASHPERSNEQFF
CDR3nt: TGCAGTGCTAGTCACCCGGAGAGATCGAATGAGCAGTTCTTC

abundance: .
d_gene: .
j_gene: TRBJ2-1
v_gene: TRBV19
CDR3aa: CASTLGGARYNEQFF
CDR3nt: TGTGCCAGTACCCTTGGGGGGGCGAGGTACAATGAGCAGTTCTTC

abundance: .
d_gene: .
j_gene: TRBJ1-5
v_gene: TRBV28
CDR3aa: CASLNTGWANQPQHF
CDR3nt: TGTGCCAGCCTAAACACAGGGTGGGCCAATCAGCCCCAGCATTTT

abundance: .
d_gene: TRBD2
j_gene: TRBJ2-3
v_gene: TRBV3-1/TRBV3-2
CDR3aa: CASTPGGTSGTSSTDTQYF
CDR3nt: TGTGCCAGCACCCCAGGTGGGACTAGCGGTACTTCTAGCACAGATACGCAGTATTTT

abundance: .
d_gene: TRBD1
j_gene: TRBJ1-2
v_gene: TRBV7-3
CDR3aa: CASSLGQGDGYTF
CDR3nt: TGTGCCAGCAGCCTCGGACAGGGAGACGGCTACACCTTC

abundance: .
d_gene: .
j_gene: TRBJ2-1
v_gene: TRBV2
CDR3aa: CASSESLTVRGQFF
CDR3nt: TGTGCCAGCAGTGAATCACTAACTGTACGAGGGCAGTTCTTC

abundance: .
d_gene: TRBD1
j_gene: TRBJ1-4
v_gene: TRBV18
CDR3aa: CASSPSQGATTNEKLFF
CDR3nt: TGTGCCAGCTCACCATCACAGGGGGCGACAACTAATGAAAAACTGTTTTTT

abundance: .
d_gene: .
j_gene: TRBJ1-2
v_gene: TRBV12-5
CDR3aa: CASGLVLGDIFYGYTF
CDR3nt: TGTGCTAGTGGTTTGGTACTCGGGGACATCTTCTATGGCTACACCTTC

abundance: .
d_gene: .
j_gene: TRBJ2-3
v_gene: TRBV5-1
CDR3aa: CASSLGGYTDTQYF
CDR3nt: TGCGCCAGCAGCTTGGGCGGCTACACAGATACGCAGTATTTT

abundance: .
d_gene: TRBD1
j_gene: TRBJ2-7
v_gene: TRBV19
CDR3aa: CASSTTGTPPYEQYF
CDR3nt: TGTGCCAGTAGTACGACAGGGACACCACCCTACGAGCAGTACTTC

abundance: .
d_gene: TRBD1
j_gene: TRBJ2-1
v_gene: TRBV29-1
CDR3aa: CSVEDFAGGSYNEQFF
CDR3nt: TGCAGCGTTGAAGATTTTGCAGGGGGCTCCTACAATGAGCAGTTCTTC

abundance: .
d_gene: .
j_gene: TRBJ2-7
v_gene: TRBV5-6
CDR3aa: CASSGAGRTFYEQYF
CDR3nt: TGTGCCAGCAGCGGGGCGGGGAGGACTTTCTACGAGCAGTACTTC

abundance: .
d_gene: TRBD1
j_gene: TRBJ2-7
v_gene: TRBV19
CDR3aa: CASRATGESYEQYF
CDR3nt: TGTGCCAGTAGAGCAACAGGGGAATCCTACGAGCAGTACTTC

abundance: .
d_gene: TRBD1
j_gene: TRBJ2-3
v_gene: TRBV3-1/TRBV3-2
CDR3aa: CASSPYQGGTDTQYF
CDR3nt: TGTGCCAGCAGCCCCTATCAGGGGGGCACAGATACGCAGTATTTT

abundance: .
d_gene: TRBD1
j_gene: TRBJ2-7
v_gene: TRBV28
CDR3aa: CASSLGQGPYEQYF
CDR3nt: TGTGCCAGCAGCCTTGGACAGGGACCCTACGAGCAGTACTTC

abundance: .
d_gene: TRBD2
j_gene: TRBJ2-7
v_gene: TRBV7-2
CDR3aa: CASTFSGTSYYEQYF
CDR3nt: TGTGCCAGCACCTTTTCTGGGACTAGTTACTACGAGCAGTACTTC

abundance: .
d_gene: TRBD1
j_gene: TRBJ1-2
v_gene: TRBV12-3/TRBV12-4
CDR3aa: CASSRDSYGYTF
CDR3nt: TGTGCCAGCAGTAGGGACAGCTATGGCTACACCTTC

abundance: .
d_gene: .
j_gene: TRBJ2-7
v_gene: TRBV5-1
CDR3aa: CASSLEGGVYEQYF
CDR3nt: TGCGCCAGCAGCTTGGAAGGAGGAGTCTACGAGCAGTACTTC

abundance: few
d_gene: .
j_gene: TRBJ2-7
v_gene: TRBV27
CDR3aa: CASSIQRGDEQYF
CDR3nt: TGTGCCAGCAGTATCCAACGCGGGGACGAGCAGTACTTC

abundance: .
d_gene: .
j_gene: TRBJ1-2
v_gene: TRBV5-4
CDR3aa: CASSFSFGSYGYTF
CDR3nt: TGTGCCAGCAGCTTCTCTTTCGGGAGCTATGGCTACACCTTC

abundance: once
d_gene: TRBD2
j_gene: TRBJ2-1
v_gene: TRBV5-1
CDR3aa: CASSLRLAGGGQFF
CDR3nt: TGCGCCAGCAGCCTTCGGCTAGCGGGAGGTGGGCAGTTCTTC

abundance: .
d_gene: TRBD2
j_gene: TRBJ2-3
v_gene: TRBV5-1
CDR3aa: CASSSGLAGVNADTQYF
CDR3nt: TGCGCCAGCAGCTCGGGACTAGCGGGAGTAAACGCAGATACGCAGTATTTT

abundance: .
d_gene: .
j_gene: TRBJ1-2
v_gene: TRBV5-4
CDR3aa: CASSSGQRSYGYTF
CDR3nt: TGTGCCAGCAGCTCAGGACAGCGAAGCTATGGCTACACCTTC

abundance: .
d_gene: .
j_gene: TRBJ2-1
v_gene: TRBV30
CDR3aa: CAWSVGLVNEQFF
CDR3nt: TGTGCCTGGAGTGTAGGCCTAGTCAATGAGCAGTTCTTC

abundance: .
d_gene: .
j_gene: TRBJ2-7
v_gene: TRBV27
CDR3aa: CASSFARWNEQYF
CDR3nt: TGTGCCAGCAGTTTTGCCAGGTGGAACGAGCAGTACTTC

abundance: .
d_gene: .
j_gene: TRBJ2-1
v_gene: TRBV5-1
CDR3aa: CASSLADSDEQFF
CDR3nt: TGCGCCAGCAGCTTGGCCGACAGCGATGAGCAGTTCTTC

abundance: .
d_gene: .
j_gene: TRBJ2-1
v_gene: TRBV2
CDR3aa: CASMPESYNEQFF
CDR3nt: TGTGCCAGCATGCCGGAGTCCTACAATGAGCAGTTCTTC

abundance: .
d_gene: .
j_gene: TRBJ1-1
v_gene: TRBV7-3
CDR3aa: CASSPSFGEGEAFF
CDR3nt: TGTGCCAGCAGCCCCAGCTTCGGGGAGGGTGAAGCTTTCTTT

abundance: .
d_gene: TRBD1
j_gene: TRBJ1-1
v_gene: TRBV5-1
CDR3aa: CASWDRVQGRTEAFF
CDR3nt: TGCGCCAGCTGGGACAGGGTCCAGGGCCGCACTGAAGCTTTCTTT

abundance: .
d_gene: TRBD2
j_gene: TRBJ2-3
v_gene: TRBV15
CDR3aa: CATSRDGTRTDTQYF
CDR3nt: TGTGCCACCAGCAGAGATGGGACTAGAACAGATACGCAGTATTTT

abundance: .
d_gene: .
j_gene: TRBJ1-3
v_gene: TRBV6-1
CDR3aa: CASSDRGNSGNTIYF
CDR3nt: TGTGCCAGCAGTGATCGAGGAAACTCTGGAAACACCATATATTTT

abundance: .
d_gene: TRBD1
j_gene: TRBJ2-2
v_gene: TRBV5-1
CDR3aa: CASSLLQGDAGELFF
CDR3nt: TGCGCCAGCAGCTTACTACAGGGGGATGCCGGGGAGCTGTTTTTT

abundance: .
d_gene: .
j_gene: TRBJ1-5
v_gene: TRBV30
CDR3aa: CAWSVQASQPQHF
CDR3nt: TGTGCCTGGAGTGTACAGGCAAGTCAGCCCCAGCATTTT

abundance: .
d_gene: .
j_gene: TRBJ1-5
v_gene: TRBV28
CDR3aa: CASSTLSQPQHF
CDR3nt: TGTGCCAGCAGTACCCTAAGTCAGCCCCAGCATTTT

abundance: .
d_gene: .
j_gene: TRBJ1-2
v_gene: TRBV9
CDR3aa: CASSVGVNYGYTF
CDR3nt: TGTGCCAGCAGCGTAGGCGTTAACTATGGCTACACCTTC

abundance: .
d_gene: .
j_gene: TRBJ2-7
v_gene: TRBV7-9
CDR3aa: CASSLAPAGLVHEQYF
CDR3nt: TGTGCCAGCAGCTTAGCCCCGGCAGGGTTAGTACACGAGCAGTACTTC

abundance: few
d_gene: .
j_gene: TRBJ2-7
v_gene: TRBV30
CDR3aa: CAWSVRLLSRSYEQYF
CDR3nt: TGTGCCTGGAGTGTACGTTTACTTTCTCGTTCCTACGAGCAGTACTTC

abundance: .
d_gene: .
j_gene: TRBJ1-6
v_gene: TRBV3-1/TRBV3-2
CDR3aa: CASRSRLSYNSPLHF
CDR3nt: TGTGCCAGCCGCTCCAGGCTCTCCTATAATTCACCCCTCCACTTT

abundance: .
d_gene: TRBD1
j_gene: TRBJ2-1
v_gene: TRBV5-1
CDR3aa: CASSSGQGSYNEQFF
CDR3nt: TGCGCCAGCAGCTCCGGACAGGGATCCTACAATGAGCAGTTCTTC